One and the same sample provided the 30 T cell receptor beta chains below, sequenced in a study of cytomegalovirus exposure and HLA in healthy donors. This PCR relied on a set of 60 Vbeta primers and 13 Jbeta primers. Profiled with immunoSEQ multiplex PCR; TCRdb holds only in-frame clones, not every one. The data show 69,000 or so clones, about 73% seen once. What was sequenced was PBMCs. These receptors were collected from a woman aged 60-70 years in good health and CMV-seropositive.

CDR3 protein: CATEGSGYEQYF. For the CDR3, the DNA is TGTGCCACCGAGGGTTCGGGCTACGAGCAGTACTTC. The rearrangement joins TRBV10-3 to TRBJ2-7; weak D call: TRBD2 (5 bases). Trimming shortened V by 10 bases and J by 3 bases, and 13 bases separated the two germline ends. Germline V lookup: CDR1 ENHRY, CDR2 SYGVKD. This CDR3 is built from 12 residues.

This sequence joins TRBV4-2 and TRBJ2-7; 7 bases are a match to TRBD1. The germline CDR1 and CDR2 sequences are LGHNA and YNFKEQ. With V trimmed by 1 base and J by 1 base, 4 bases remained unmatched. This CDR3 is 15 amino acids long. CDR3 in DNA: TGTGCCAGCAGCCAAGGACGGGACAGTTCCTACGAGCAGTACTTC. Translated: CASSQGRDSSYEQYF.

The chain uses TRBV30 and TRBJ2-5; the D gene is possibly TRBD2 (7 bases). There are 15 residues in the CDR3. Trimming cost V 0 bases and J 2 bases, with 13 bases left between them. CDR1 is GTSNPN and CDR2 is SVGIG in the germline V gene (reference sequence). CDR3 nucleotide sequence: TGTGCCTGGAGTGTGGGGGGGGGCCGACAAGAGACCCAGTACTTC. This codes for CAWSVGGGRQETQYF.

In its sample, this clone was seen a few times. The chain employs TRBV2 and TRBJ1-1; 12 positions match TRBD1. With V trimmed by 7 bases and J by 2 bases, 5 bases remained unmatched. Germline loops: CDR1 SNHLY, CDR2 FYNNEI. The CDR3 has 15 amino acids. Here the CDR3 reads CASKGTGGPNTEAFF. In DNA form, the CDR3 reads TGTGCCAGCAAAGGGACAGGGGGCCCTAACACTGAAGCTTTCTTT.

This clone was counted once. The chain joins TRBV15 to TRBJ1-5; a possible D gene is TRBD1 (6 bases). The CDR3 runs to 15 residues. Trimming left V 1 base short and J 5 bases short, with 12 bases between. Per germline, CDR1 LNHNV and CDR2 YYDKDF (reference sequence). CDR3 bases: TGTGCCACCAGCAGAGGGACAGAGCTTCATCAGCCCCAGCATTTT. Its translation is CATSRGTELHQPQHF.

The V gene is TRBV27, the J gene TRBJ1-5; no clear D gene. CDR1 is MNHEY, CDR2 SMNVEV, per germline (reference sequence). Between the trimmed V and J ends, which lost 7 bases and 0 bases, there was a span of 13 bases. The CDR3 has 15 amino acids. CDR3 sequence (DNA): TGTGCCAGCAAACTGGGCCCCTATAGCAATCAGCCCCAGCATTTT. Protein sequence: CASKLGPYSNQPQHF.

The chain uses TRBV6-1 and TRBJ2-2, with D possibly TRBD2 on 6 matching bases. The CDR3 is made up of 14 amino acids. Trimming removed 3 bases at V and 7 bases at J, with 12 bases between. CDR1 and CDR2 from the germline V gene are MNHNS and SASEGT. CDR3 sequence: CASSEWSGGGELFF. The CDR3 nucleotides are TGTGCCAGCAGTGAGTGGTCCGGGGGCGGGGAGCTGTTTTTT.

This chain connects TRBV30 to TRBJ2-1, with D perhaps TRBD2 (6 bases). In germline, CDR1 is GTSNPN, CDR2 SVGIG (reference sequence). V gave up 0 bases and J gave up 7 bases, with 16 bases separating them. This CDR3 contains 15 residues. The DNA for the CDR3 is TGTGCCTGGAGTGTTATCCACGGAGGGAGGAATGAGCAGTTCTTC. Its protein is CAWSVIHGGRNEQFF.

The chain employs TRBV4-1 and TRBJ1-1, with a possible D match to TRBD1 (5 bases). The length of the CDR3 is 14 residues. Looked up from germline, CDR1 is MGHRA and CDR2 is YSYEKL. V lost 3 bases, J lost 7 bases, and 15 bases lay in between. CDR3 sequence (DNA): TGCGCCAGCAGCCAGAGTTGGACACCGGTTGAAGCTTTCTTT. It specifies CASSQSWTPVEAFF.

This clone has only a few counts. The CDR3 DNA reads TGTGCCAGCAGCTTGGTTCGTCAGATGAACACTGAAGCTTTCTTT. It encodes CASSLVRQMNTEAFF. V is TRBV5-6 and J is TRBJ1-1; D is unclear. V dropped 0 bases and J dropped 0 bases, with 9 bases sitting between them. The germline gives CDR1 SGHDT, CDR2 YYEEEE. The CDR3 length is 15 residues.

As for this clone: The same CDR3 can be traced to other DNA sequences in this sample. The chain couples TRBV5-1 to TRBJ2-5; 7 bases fit TRBD1. The length of the CDR3 is 13 residues. V gave up 4 bases and J gave up 1 base; unmatched junction bases: 1. Germline CDR1 and CDR2: SGHRS and YFSETQ. The CDR3 spells CASSRDSQETQYF. DNA for the CDR3: TGCGCCAGCAGCCGGGACAGCCAAGAGACCCAGTACTTC.

This rearrangement joins TRBV4-1 to TRBJ2-7; 10 bases fit TRBD1. With V trimmed by 4 bases and J by 7 bases, 13 bases remained unmatched. The CDR3 sequence is 16 residues long. Germline V gene lookup returns CDR1 MGHRA and CDR2 YSYEKL. The CDR3 DNA reads as TGCGCCAGCAGCCGACCGGGACAGGGGCTGCTTCGGGAGCAGTACTTC. Translating gives CASSRPGQGLLREQYF.

The rearrangement joins TRBV10-3 to TRBJ2-7; 8 bases agree with TRBD2. The CDR3 consists of 15 residues. Germline trimming cut 4 bases from V and 2 bases from J; bases unmatched to any gene: 7. Germline CDR1 and CDR2: ENHRY and SYGVKD. The CDR3 loop is CAISGGSGAPYEQYF. Here the CDR3 DNA reads TGTGCCATCAGTGGTGGTAGCGGGGCTCCCTACGAGCAGTACTTC.

This clone was found a few times. CDR3 DNA sequence: TGTGCCAGCTCACCCGGCTCTGGGTTAGCGGGAGGCAATGAGCAGTTCTTC. Its protein product is CASSPGSGLAGGNEQFF. V gene TRBV18 combines with J gene TRBJ2-1; 10 bases agree with TRBD2. This CDR3 region has 17 residues. The trim removed 3 bases at V and 6 bases at J, leaving 11 bases unmatched. The germline gives CDR1 KGHSH, CDR2 LQKENI.

This clone was seen a single time. The V gene is TRBV7-6, the J gene TRBJ2-1; the D gene is possibly TRBD1 (5 bases). The CDR3 is 15 amino acids. Germline loops: CDR1 SGHVS, CDR2 FNYEAQ. Trimming left V 5 bases short and J 4 bases short, with 15 bases between. The CDR3 reads CASSPQVTVYNEQFF. The CDR3 DNA follows: TGTGCCAGCAGCCCGCAAGTGACAGTTTACAATGAGCAGTTCTTC.

CDR3 sequence reads: CASSLLGQATYGYTF. The CDR3 DNA reads TGTGCCAGCAGCTTACTCGGACAGGCGACCTATGGCTACACCTTC. The chain carries TRBV7-3 and TRBJ1-2; TRBD1 matches at 7 bases. CDR1 is SGHTA and CDR2 is FQGTGA in the germline V gene. The junction had 7 bases not matched to a gene; V was cut back by 2 bases and J by 4 bases. CDR3 length: 15 amino acids. Full variable domain (remainder filled in from reference TRBV7-3 and TRBJ1-2): GAGVSQTPSNKVTEKGKYVELRCDPISGHTALYWYRQSLGQGPEFLIYFQGTGAADDSGLPNDRFFAVRPEGSVSTLKIQRTERGDSAVYLCASSLLGQATYGYTFGSGTRLTVV.

The rearrangement links TRBV10-3 to TRBJ1-1, with 10 bases aligning to TRBD1. Germline V CDR1 and CDR2: ENHRY, SYGVKD. V was clipped by 3 bases and J by 8 bases; unmatched bases: 3. The CDR3 is made up of 13 amino acids. The CDR3: CAISEKGQGEAFF. DNA for the CDR3: TGTGCCATCAGTGAAAAGGGACAGGGGGAAGCTTTCTTT.

The rearrangement links TRBV9 to TRBJ1-5; TRBD1 is a possible D gene (5 bases). Germline V gene data show CDR1 as SGDLS and CDR2 as YYNGEE. Trimming shortened V by 4 bases and J by 4 bases, and 15 bases separated the two germline ends. The CDR3 is 15 residues long. In DNA, the CDR3 is TGTGCCAGCAGCCCCCGGGGGGGAGTGAATCAGCCCCAGCATTTT. Translation: CASSPRGGVNQPQHF.

This rearrangement joins TRBV5-1 to TRBJ2-7; 13 bases map to TRBD2. Germline V gives CDR1 SGHRS, CDR2 YFSETQ. V lost 5 bases, J lost 6 bases, and 23 bases stayed unmatched. The CDR3 sequence is 20 residues long. The CDR3 nucleotides are TGCGCCAGCAGTTCCGGGACAAGACTAGCGGGGGGCCTTTCTTTTCCCGAGCAGTACTTC. Residues: CASSSGTRLAGGLSFPEQYF.

This clone was counted a few times. The V gene is TRBV5-5, the J gene TRBJ2-5; 7 bases align to TRBD1. V lost 0 bases and J lost 5; bases outside the gene matches: 7. The length of the CDR3 is 15 residues. CDR1 SGHKS and CDR2 YYEKEE come from the germline V gene (reference sequence). Here the CDR3 DNA reads TGTGCCAGCAGCTTGGTTGGCAGGGGGTGGGAGACCCAGTACTTC. Amino acid sequence: CASSLVGRGWETQYF.

The chain recombines TRBV27 with TRBJ2-2, with a weak D call TRBD1 (6 bases). The CDR3 loop spans 15 amino acids. V lost 3 bases to trimming and J lost 2 bases, with 10 bases between them. CDR1 MNHEY and CDR2 SMNVEV come from the germline V gene (reference sequence). The CDR3 reads CASSFQGFNTGELFF. CDR3 nucleotide sequence: TGTGCCAGCAGTTTTCAGGGGTTCAACACCGGGGAGCTGTTTTTT.

The CDR3 spells CASSFSHRGRGEKLFF. The CDR3, as DNA: TGTGCCAGCAGCTTTTCTCACAGGGGAAGGGGTGAAAAACTGTTTTTT. The V and J genes are TRBV7-2 and TRBJ1-4; 7 bases fit TRBD1. Germline-derived CDR1 and CDR2 are SGHTA and FQGNSA. Germline trimming cut 3 bases from V and 7 bases from J; bases unmatched to any gene: 11. The CDR3 is 16 residues long.

As DNA, the CDR3 is TGTGCCAGCAGTTGGTCGACAGATCTGATTTCACCCCTCCACTTT. Its protein product is CASSWSTDLISPLHF. This chain joins TRBV6-5 and TRBJ1-6; D might be TRBD1 (5 bases). This CDR3 has 15 residues. CDR1 and CDR2 from the germline V gene are MNHEY and SVGAGI. With 4 bases removed from V and 9 bases from J, the gap between germline ends came to 16 bases.

The gene calls are TRBV19 and TRBJ2-7; 10 bases are shared with TRBD2. Trimming took 6 bases from V and 2 from J; bases not matched to a gene: 7. Germline CDR1 LNHDA, CDR2 SQIVND (reference sequence). There are 15 residues in the CDR3. The CDR3 bases are TGTGCCAGTAGGGCAGGGGGGACTAGCGCCTACGAGCAGTACTTC. Translating it yields CASRAGGTSAYEQYF.

This chain links TRBV30 with TRBJ2-1; 7 positions agree with TRBD2. The CDR3 has 13 residues. With 0 bases clipped from V and 9 bases from J, the junction kept 5 bases outside the gene matches. The germline gives CDR1 GTSNPN, CDR2 SVGIG (reference sequence). The CDR3 spells CAWSVRREREQFF. The DNA of the CDR3 is TGTGCCTGGAGTGTTAGGCGGGAGCGTGAGCAGTTCTTC. The full variable domain, completed using reference TRBV30 and TRBJ2-1, is SQTIHQWPATLVQPVGSPLSLECTVEGTSNPNLYWYRQAAGRGLQLLFYSVGIGQISSEVPQNLSASRPQDRQFILSSKKLLLSDSGFYLCAWSVRREREQFFGPGTRLTVL.

The chain carries TRBV11-2 and TRBJ2-3; maybe TRBD2 (6 bases). The CDR3 totals 17 residues. Between the trimmed V and J ends, which lost 1 base and 5 bases, there was a span of 19 bases. Looked up from germline, CDR1 is SGHAT and CDR2 is FQNNGV. CDR3 in amino acids: CASSLVVGGVPGDTQYF. CDR3 sequence (DNA): TGTGCCAGCAGCTTAGTGGTAGGAGGGGTACCTGGAGATACGCAGTATTTT.

The chain carries TRBV29-1 and TRBJ2-5; D is ambiguous. The V gene lost 6 bases and the J gene lost 1 base, with 12 bases spanning the gap. The germline V gene has CDR1 SQVTM and CDR2 ANQGSEA. The CDR3 runs 13 residues. The CDR3 spells CSVEKEFQETQYF. The CDR3 nucleotides read TGCAGCGTGGAAAAGGAGTTCCAAGAGACCCAGTACTTC. Drawing the rest from reference TRBV29-1 and TRBJ2-5, the complete variable domain is SAVISQKPSRDICQRGTSLTIQCQVDSQVTMMFWYRQQPGQSLTLIATANQGSEATYESGFVIDKFPISRPNLTFSTLTVSNMSPEDSSIYLCSVEKEFQETQYFGPGTRLLVL.

This chain connects TRBV2 to TRBJ1-1; no clear D. V shed 2 bases and J shed 8 bases, with 6 bases lying between them. Germline lookup yields CDR1 SNHLY and CDR2 FYNNEI. The CDR3 is 11 residues long. The DNA of the CDR3 is TGTGCCAGCAGTGAACCCAGGGAAGCTTTCTTT. Translation: CASSEPREAFF. The whole variable domain, filled in from reference TRBV2 and TRBJ1-1, reads EPEVTQTPSHQVTQMGQEVILRCVPISNHLYFYWYRQILGQKVEFLVSFYNNEISEKSEIFDDQFSVERPDGSNFTLKIRSTKLEDSAMYFCASSEPREAFFGQGTRLTVV.

This clone was picked up a small number of times. The chain combines TRBV5-6 with TRBJ1-1; 10 positions match TRBD1. Germline CDR1 and CDR2: SGHDT and YYEEEE. This CDR3 has 16 residues. V shed 1 base, J shed 3 bases, and the junction held 6 bases outside the gene matches. The CDR3 region has the DNA TGTGCCAGCAGCTTGATTCCGGGACAGGGGCACACTGAAGCTTTCTTT. Its translation: CASSLIPGQGHTEAFF.

This clone came up a few times. The gene calls are TRBV25-1 and TRBJ2-1; the match to TRBD2 covers 8 bases. The CDR3 loop spans 14 amino acids. V gave up 8 bases and J gave up 1 base; unmatched junction bases: 4. Germline V gene sequence: CDR1 MGHDK, CDR2 SYGVNS. Here the CDR3 DNA reads TGTGCCAGCTCTCGGGGGGGGTCCTACAATGAGCAGTTCTTC. Translated, it gives CASSRGGSYNEQFF. Filled out from reference TRBV25-1 and TRBJ2-1, the complete variable domain reads EADIYQTPRYLVIGTGKKITLECSQTMGHDKMYWYQQDPGMELHLIHYSYGVNSTEKGDLSSESTVSRIRTEHFPLTLESARPSHTSQYLCASSRGGSYNEQFFGPGTRLTVL.